This is a list of T cell receptor beta chains from one sample in a study of naive and memory T cell subsets. TCRdb passed the UMI-ligation and nested PCR reads through MiXCR, listing each CDR3 protein once. This table has about 90,000 distinct CDR3 sequences, 11% appearing once. Sequenced material: naive CD4+ T cells from blood. The receptors shown here come from a human donor in good health. CDR3s include the opening cysteine and the closing phenylalanine or tryptophan. Fields, in order: clone size, D gene, J gene, V gene, CDR3 DNA, CDR3 protein. A D gene is named only where the DNA matches it firmly. Clone size is shown for a subset of rows, as once, few, many or a class of expanded clone.

>few|-|TRBJ2-7|TRBV20-1
TGCAGTGCTAGAGGGCGGAGCGTCTCGTACGAGCAGTACTTC
CSARGRSVSYEQYF
>few|-|TRBJ2-1|TRBV20-1
TGCAGTGCCCCGGACGGGACCACCGGCCCTAGCTCCTACAATGAGCAGTTCTTC
CSAPDGTTGPSSYNEQFF
>-|TRBD1|TRBJ2-7|TRBV11-3
TGTGCCAGCAGCCATCCTCCGACGGGACAGCTCTCCTACGAGCAGTACTTC
CASSHPPTGQLSYEQYF
>-|-|TRBJ1-2|TRBV7-2
TGTGCCAGCAGCGTCGGCGGCGGGTATGGCTACACCTTC
CASSVGGGYGYTF
>few|-|TRBJ2-7|TRBV25-1
TGTGCCAGCAGTGAAAGAGACCTCCCCTACGAGCAGTACTTC
CASSERDLPYEQYF
>-|-|TRBJ2-2|TRBV24-1
TGTGCCACCAGGAGGGGTGACGGGGAGCTGTTTTTT
CATRRGDGELFF
>-|-|TRBJ2-1|TRBV7-6
TGTGCCAGCAGCTTAGAGTCTAGGGGGGGTTACAATGAGCAGTTCTTC
CASSLESRGGYNEQFF
>many|-|TRBJ1-5|TRBV6-2/TRBV6-3
TGTGCCAGCAGCCCAACAGGCAACGATCAGCCCCAGCATTTT
CASSPTGNDQPQHF
>-|TRBD1|TRBJ1-1|TRBV5-6
TGTGCCAGCAGCTTAACCGGGACAGGGGACACCAAAGCTTTCTTT
CASSLTGTGDTKAFF
>few|-|TRBJ2-5|TRBV20-1
TGCAGTGCTAGAGGGGGTACCCAAGAGACCCAGTACTTC
CSARGGTQETQYF
>few|-|TRBJ2-3|TRBV7-3
TGTGCCAGCAGCTTAAATGGGGTCACAGATACGCAGTATTTT
CASSLNGVTDTQYF
>few|TRBD2|TRBJ2-1|TRBV7-9
TGTGCCAGCAGCCCCTCGCGGGGGAGCTCCTACAATGAGCAGTTCTTC
CASSPSRGSSYNEQFF
>many|-|TRBJ2-5|TRBV7-8
TGTGCCAGCAGCGTCCGGGTAGAGACCCAGTACTTC
CASSVRVETQYF